The source of this T cell receptor beta chain is a study of CD8+ T cells in alopecia areata (dated by TCRdb to 2017 to 2018). Study-wide context: Treated patients were enrolled in an open-label pilot trial of oral tofacitinib, 5 to 10 mg twice daily, for moderate-to-severe alopecia areata. Patients received tofacitinib for 6 to 18 months and were then followed off drug for 6 months to check for delayed response and recurrence. The SALT score, which quantifies the percentage of affected scalp surface area, was used to measure disease severity in treated patients. The study used high-throughput TCRbeta sequencing to examine T cell clonal expansion in alopecia areata, in both the C3H/HeJ mouse model and human patients. In humans, TCRbeta sequencing was performed on scalp tissue and on sorted CD4+ and CD8+ peripheral blood T cells from healthy controls and from patients with patchy or totalis/universalis alopecia areata. Biopsies were taken from tofacitinib-treated patients at baseline and at 4 and 24 weeks of treatment, and a later scalp biopsy was taken in several of the tofacitinib-treated patients. Clonality in the scalp was compared among normal scalp (n=4), patchy alopecia areata scalp (n=8), and alopecia totalis/universalis scalp (n=8). The RNA source kit depended on sample type: the PAXgene miRNA kit for fixed scalp, the miRNeasy kit for PBMCs, and the RNeasy kit for mouse skin. TCRbeta CDR3 regions were amplified by immunoSEQ multiplex PCR using 35 Vbeta forward and 13 Jbeta reverse primers. On the study overall, not on this receptor specifically: Resident alphabeta T cells in normal human skin are also sequenced, complicating scalp TCR repertoire analysis, unlike mouse skin dominated by gammadelta T cells. Compared with mice, TCR sequences shared between patients were less clear, possibly partly because of HLA diversity across the patient population. Higher clonality and more expanded CD8+ clones were observed in lesional scalp than in normal scalp, particularly in alopecia totalis/universalis, a finding suggestive of antigenic drive. Tofacitinib significantly decreased scalp clonality and the number of expanded CD8+ clones among the top 100 scalp clones. Many expanded lesional clones were found to persist in scalp and blood during tofacitinib treatment, and relapse after treatment cessation may be partly explained by this persistence. Because the treated cohort was small and included a single nonresponder, larger studies are needed to assess links between baseline CD8+ expansion and response.

Concerning this clone: The specificity of this receptor is unknown. No base-level quality is on record; no much larger clone is a single base apart.

Libraries came from the immunoSEQ multiplex PCR assay. To provide template for TCR sequencing, every sample had RNA extracted and reverse transcribed into cDNA. SuperScript III was used to make first-strand cDNA, primed with a 2:1 mix of oligo-dT and random hexamers. A synthetic immune receptor repertoire was used to assess amplification bias, and residual bias was removed computationally. Regarding the original processing steps: After raw reads were preprocessed to remove errors, the CDR3 was defined following IMGT conventions as running from the conserved cysteine to phenylalanine. Clonality was computed by normalizing Shannon entropy by log2 of the number of productive unique TCRs and subtracting the result from 1. Whether scalp clones were CD4 or CD8 was inferred by matching scalp TCRbeta sequences against CD4 and CD8 repertoires sorted from blood. TCRdb obtained this table from immuneACCESS and retained in-frame rearrangements with V and J assigned. These tables miss some clones; where compared with another copy, unresolved V genes account for less than half of the shortfall, and the remainder is unexplained. V and J calls and clone size are as listed in that table; D and trimming were resolved from the DNA. In all, the sample holds roughly 190,000 clones, and roughly three fifths of those were seen once. 3.3% of the sample goes to the ten largest clones.

From the germline V gene, CDR1 is SQVTM and CDR2 is ANQGSEA. V gives up 8 bases and J gives up 0 bases, and the segment between their germline ends measures 12 bases. The cysteine opens and the phenylalanine closes a CDR3 of 13 amino acids. Only the CDR3 DNA is retained, 39 bases long and in frame from the first base. The time point label here, explained by the study, means: about four weeks on oral tofacitinib. The intended sense of this specimen's treatment or condition label: oral pan-JAK inhibitor, 5-10 mg twice daily. From alopecia areata patients, peripheral blood was collected along with lesional scalp punch biopsies. PBMCs were isolated by density centrifugation and stained for CD3, CD4 and CD8, after which CD4+ and CD8+ T cells were sorted on a FACSAria.

The chain is assembled from TRBV29-1 and TRBJ2-3; no D segment can be confidently identified. This receptor was taken from a human donor with alopecia areata. The sequenced sample was CD4+ T cells sorted from blood, obtained at week 4, from a patient treated with tofacitinib. The bases are TGCAGCCCTAATGAGCCGAGCACAGATACGCAGTATTTT. This translates into CSPNEPSTDTQYF.